This entry lists 3 T cell receptor beta chains sequenced from one sample in a study of blood T cells in healthy people across ages. With a J-beta primer mix and a sample-barcoded 5' primer, a second PCR ran about 7 to 12 cycles. TCRdb independently ran MiXCR on the 5' RACE reads; one entry per CDR3 protein. The repertoire consists of 1,800,000 or so distinct CDR3 sequences, with roughly 43% occurring once and the leading ten covering 23%. Sequences were obtained from blood. The receptors derive from a human donor in good health.

The chain has TRBV9 and TRBJ2-1; possibly TRBD2 for D (7 bases). Germline V gives CDR1 SGDLS, CDR2 YYNGEE. V was pared by 0 bases and J by 6 bases, with 10 bases between. The CDR3 runs 14 residues. This CDR3 reads CASSVEGGGNEQFF. CDR3 coding DNA: TGTGCCAGCAGCGTAGAGGGAGGGGGCAATGAGCAGTTCTTC.

The chain combines TRBV12-3 or TRBV12-4 with TRBJ2-3, with 7 bases fitting TRBD1. The CDR3 extends over 16 amino acids. Trimming at V came to 4 bases and at J to 3 bases, leaving 10 bases not matched to a gene. CDR3 region: CASSSMDRTATDTQYF. In nucleotides, the CDR3 is TGTGCCAGCAGTTCCATGGACAGGACAGCAACAGATACGCAGTATTTT.

A few counts support this clonotype. The chain recombines TRBV28 with TRBJ1-6; D uncertain. The CDR3 is made up of 14 amino acids. V was trimmed by 4 bases and J by 10 bases, leaving 14 bases between them. Germline CDR1 MDHEN, CDR2 SYDVKM. The CDR3 is CASSWARTRSPLHF. The CDR3 coding sequence is TGTGCCAGCAGTTGGGCCAGGACTCGATCACCCCTCCACTTT.